The entry below describes one T cell receptor (beta chain). The CDR3 totals 18 residues. Germline assignment: CDR1 SGHTA and CDR2 FQGTGA. Unmatched junction bases numbered 12, after V lost 1 base and J lost 4 bases. This sample stems from a study of cytomegalovirus exposure and HLA in healthy donors. The PCR contained 60 Vbeta and 13 Jbeta primers. Profiled with immunoSEQ multiplex PCR; TCRdb holds only in-frame clones, not every one. The data hold tens of thousands of clones, with around 76% observed a single time. This clonotype was obtained from a male donor in good health and CMV-seropositive. The chain uses TRBV7-3 and TRBJ2-3; 9 bases agree with TRBD2. Sequenced material: PBMCs. The CDR3 DNA is TGTGCCAGCAGCTTAAGGAGGGCTAGCGGGATAGTCGCAGATACGCAGTATTTT. Its protein product is CASSLRRASGIVADTQYF.